The clone carrying this T cell receptor (beta chain) appeared a few times. The antigen is unknown. The CDR3 has 17 residues. Germline CDR1 and CDR2: MNHEY and SVGEGT. V was shortened by 0 bases and J by 2 bases, with 15 bases between the two germline ends. This sample is part of a study of CD8 T cells in ankylosing spondylitis. Study results and limitations: About 8 highly homologous variants made up a TCR beta motif, and this motif appeared characteristic of ankylosing spondylitis blood.

TCRdb re-called the 5' RACE reads with MiXCR, one entry per CDR3 protein. In the table there are about 330,000 distinct CDR3 sequences, roughly 8% of which are singletons. The source is a male donor with ankylosing spondylitis. The material sequenced was blood, either unsorted or a sorted T cell fraction (not recorded which). The chain links TRBV6-2 or TRBV6-3 to TRBJ2-3; the D gene is possibly TRBD2 (6 bases). The CDR3 DNA follows: TGTGCCAGCAGTTACTCGCGGGACTTATTACACACAGATACGCAGTATTTT. This encodes CASSYSRDLLHTDTQYF.